Following are 23 T cell receptor beta chains from one sample sequenced in a study of cytomegalovirus exposure and HLA in healthy donors. PCR used 60 Vbeta primers and 13 Jbeta primers. The assay was immunoSEQ multiplex PCR, and TCRdb's table has in-frame clones only and misses some. The data contain roughly 150,000 clones, over 75% of them seen just once; the ten biggest clones take up about 0.66%. Sequencing input: PBMCs. The receptors were gathered from a male donor in good health and CMV-seronegative.

This chain connects TRBV7-8 to TRBJ2-1; D is possibly TRBD2 (5 bases). The V gene's germline CDR1 is SGHVS and CDR2 FQNEAQ. Trimming shortened V by 5 bases and J by 8 bases, and 25 bases separated the two germline ends. The CDR3 loop spans 17 amino acids. CDR3 nucleotides: TGTGCCAGCAGCCCCCGGTTTTTCGGGATCGGAAGCGATGAGCAGTTCTTC. Translation: CASSPRFFGIGSDEQFF.

The gene calls are TRBV5-1 and TRBJ1-1, with 7 bases identical to TRBD1. Looked up from germline, CDR1 is SGHRS and CDR2 is YFSETQ. V lost 3 bases to trimming and J lost 1 base; unmatched junction nucleotides: 9. The CDR3 has 16 amino acids. CDR3 sequence reads: CASSSRPGQPNTEAFF. In DNA, the CDR3 is TGCGCCAGCAGCTCACGCCCGGGACAGCCGAACACTGAAGCTTTCTTT.

This clone was found a few times. V usage is TRBV7-2 and J usage is TRBJ2-5; TRBD1 agrees at 7 bases. Trimming at V came to 6 bases and at J to 4 bases, leaving 5 bases not matched to a gene. From germline, CDR1 is SGHTA and CDR2 FQGNSA. The CDR3 consists of 13 residues. CDR3 coding DNA: TGTGCCAGCAGTACAGGGGTGCGAGAGACCCAGTACTTC. Its translation is CASSTGVRETQYF. Full variable domain (rest looked up from reference TRBV7-2 and TRBJ2-5): GAGVSQSPSNKVTEKGKDVELRCDPISGHTALYWYRQSLGQGLEFLIYFQGNSAPDKSGLPSDRFSAERTGGSVSTLTIQRTQQEDSAVYLCASSTGVRETQYFGPGTRLLVL.

This clone appeared a single time. V usage is TRBV5-1 and J usage is TRBJ2-2, with 11 positions matching TRBD2. The germline V gene encodes CDR1 SGHRS and CDR2 YFSETQ. J lost 3 bases, V lost 4 bases, and 5 bases had no gene match. The CDR3 length is 16 residues. The CDR3 reads CASSTGLAGHTGELFF. The CDR3 coding sequence is TGCGCCAGCAGCACCGGACTAGCGGGCCACACCGGGGAGCTGTTTTTT.

The gene calls are TRBV9 and TRBJ2-1; 12 positions agree with TRBD2. V shed 4 bases and J 6 bases; nucleotides not matched to a gene: 2. The CDR3 has 14 amino acids. CDR1 and CDR2 (germline): SGDLS, YYNGEE. The chain's CDR3 is CASSLAGGSNEQFF. CDR3 DNA sequence: TGTGCCAGCAGCCTAGCGGGAGGGTCCAATGAGCAGTTCTTC.

The chain uses TRBV27 and TRBJ2-1; 8 bases are shared with TRBD2. The CDR3 is made up of 16 amino acids. Looked up from germline, CDR1 is MNHEY and CDR2 is SMNVEV (reference sequence). The trim removed 5 bases at V and 2 bases at J, leaving 8 bases unmatched. For the CDR3, the DNA is TGTGCCAGCAGTCCCAAAGGGACTAGAGCCTACAATGAGCAGTTCTTC. Amino acid sequence: CASSPKGTRAYNEQFF.

This clone was counted only a few times. This chain joins TRBV4-2 and TRBJ1-1; perhaps TRBD1 as D (5 bases). Germline CDR1 reads LGHNA; CDR2 reads YNFKEQ. With 5 bases removed from V and 1 base from J, the gap between germline ends came to 14 bases. This CDR3 is built from 15 residues. The CDR3 loop reads CASSVMGQGNTEAFF. CDR3 nucleotide sequence: TGTGCCAGCAGCGTGATGGGGCAGGGGAACACTGAAGCTTTCTTT.

The CDR3 spells CSVEVAANYGYTF. The CDR3, as DNA: TGCAGCGTTGAAGTCGCAGCTAACTATGGCTACACCTTC. This chain uses TRBV29-1 with TRBJ1-2; no reliable D call. V gave up 1 base and J gave up 0 bases, with 6 bases separating them. The V gene's germline CDR1 is SQVTM and CDR2 ANQGSEA. There are 13 residues in the CDR3.

The V and J genes are TRBV29-1 and TRBJ2-2; possible D gene TRBD2, 5 bases. Trimming removed 5 bases from V and 2 bases from J, with 9 bases in between. Germline lookup yields CDR1 SQVTM and CDR2 ANQGSEA. This CDR3 has 13 residues. The DNA for the CDR3 is TGCAGCGTTCCAGCGGATAACACCGGGGAGCTGTTTTTT. Protein: CSVPADNTGELFF.

This clone came up once. This sequence joins TRBV19 and TRBJ1-2; weak D call: TRBD1 (5 bases). Trimming pared 5 bases from V and 2 bases from J, leaving 9 bases between. This CDR3 has 13 residues. CDR1 is LNHDA and CDR2 is SQIVND in the germline V gene (reference sequence). The CDR3 here is CASSAGPNYGYTF. CDR3 DNA: TGTGCCAGTAGTGCGGGACCAAACTATGGCTACACCTTC.

J is TRBJ2-5 and V is TRBV6-5; D might be TRBD2 (5 bases). The J call is doubtful: the DNA matches TRBJ2-7 better. This CDR3 has 12 residues. Looked up from germline, CDR1 is MNHEY and CDR2 is SVGAGI. The CDR3 nucleotides are TGTGCCAGCAGGCGGGCAACCTACGAGCAGTACTTC. Amino acids: CASRRATYEQYF.

For this clone: An end of the junction does not agree with germline; a read error may underlie this. The sample carries other DNA sequences with the same CDR3. The J gene is TRBJ2-5, the V gene TRBV14; TRBD1 might be the D (5 bases). In germline, CDR1 is SGHDN, CDR2 FVKESK. This CDR3 comprises 14 residues. The CDR3 DNA is TGTGCCAGCAGCCCATTGGACAAGGAAGAAACCCAGTACTTC. This sequence encodes CASSPLDKEETQYF.

This rearrangement joins TRBV9 to TRBJ2-1, with 9 bases matching TRBD2. From germline, CDR1 is SGDLS and CDR2 YYNGEE. V gave up 0 bases and J gave up 5 bases; unmatched junction bases: 9. CDR3 length: 17 amino acids. The CDR3 nucleotides are TGTGCCAGCAGCGTAGCTGCGGGCCTAGCGGGGAACAATGAGCAGTTCTTC. Residues: CASSVAAGLAGNNEQFF.

This chain connects TRBV10-3 to TRBJ2-2; tentatively, D is TRBD1 (6 bases). Trimming removed 6 bases from V and 6 bases from J, with 14 bases in between. CDR1 is ENHRY and CDR2 is SYGVKD in the germline V gene. This CDR3 is 14 amino acids long. The CDR3 sequence is CAIRPTGGPGELFF. CDR3 coding DNA: TGTGCCATCAGGCCGACAGGCGGCCCCGGGGAGCTGTTTTTT.

The chain combines TRBV19 with TRBJ1-6, with a possible D match to TRBD1 (5 bases). Trimming removed 6 bases from V and 8 bases from J, with 14 bases in between. Per germline, CDR1 LNHDA and CDR2 SQIVND (reference sequence). The CDR3 sequence is 14 residues long. The CDR3 sequence is CASRFTGWDSPLHF. In DNA, the CDR3 is TGTGCCAGTAGGTTTACAGGCTGGGATTCACCCCTCCACTTT.

V usage is TRBV13 and J usage is TRBJ1-6; perhaps TRBD1 as D (6 bases). The CDR3 contains 16 residues. CDR1 is PRHDT, CDR2 FYEKMQ, per germline (reference sequence). V lost 5 bases and J lost 6, with 17 bases in between. CDR3 protein: CASSAEGEGRNSPLHF. The CDR3 DNA sequence: TGTGCCAGCAGCGCCGAGGGGGAGGGACGTAATTCACCCCTCCACTTT.

J is TRBJ2-7 and V is TRBV7-2; D is possibly TRBD1 (6 bases). The ends were cut back, 6 bases at V and 0 bases at J, with 9 bases in the middle. The germline V gene encodes CDR1 SGHTA and CDR2 FQGNSA. This CDR3 contains 13 residues. The CDR3 loop is CASRGASSYEQYF. In DNA form, the CDR3 reads TGTGCCAGCAGGGGGGCCAGCTCCTACGAGCAGTACTTC.

The rearrangement uses TRBV6-1 and TRBJ2-7; D is ambiguous. Germline V CDR1 and CDR2: MNHNS, SASEGT. V was clipped by 5 bases and J by 6 bases, with 11 bases between them. CDR3 length: 12 residues. CDR3 DNA: TGTGCCAGCAGTAGAACCGGCGGCGAGCAGTACTTC. Residues: CASSRTGGEQYF.

A single count supports this clone. The rearrangement joins TRBV7-9 to TRBJ1-2; TRBD1 matches 8 bases. The length of the CDR3 is 15 residues. V shed 5 bases and J 3 bases; nucleotides not matched to a gene: 8. The V gene's germline CDR1 is SEHNR and CDR2 FQNEAQ (reference sequence). The CDR3 nucleotides are TGTGCCAGCAGCCTTGGACAGGGATCTTACTATGGCTACACCTTC. The encoded protein is CASSLGQGSYYGYTF.

The chain links TRBV4-2 to TRBJ2-5, with 8 nucleotides matching TRBD1. CDR1 and CDR2 (germline): LGHNA, YNFKEQ. The CDR3 has 15 residues. V lost 4 bases, J lost 3 bases, and 7 bases stayed unmatched. CDR3: CASSRGEDREETQYF. The CDR3 DNA is TGTGCCAGCAGCCGAGGGGAGGACAGGGAAGAGACCCAGTACTTC.

The J gene is TRBJ1-2, the V gene TRBV7-9; no clear D gene. CDR3 length: 15 amino acids. Per the germline V gene, CDR1 is SEHNR and CDR2 is FQNEAQ (reference sequence). V dropped 0 bases and J dropped 5 bases, with 13 bases sitting between them. CDR3 residues: CASSLADLGRYGYTF. The CDR3 DNA sequence: TGTGCCAGCAGCTTAGCCGACCTCGGGAGGTATGGCTACACCTTC. Full variable domain (missing parts from reference TRBV7-9 and TRBJ1-2): DTGVSQNPRHKITKRGQNVTFRCDPISEHNRLYWYRQTLGQGPEFLTYFQNEAQLEKSRLLSDRFSAERPKGSFSTLEIQRTEQGDSAMYLCASSLADLGRYGYTFGSGTRLTVV.

The V and J genes are TRBV6-5 and TRBJ2-5, with 9 nucleotides matching TRBD2. The CDR3 has 14 amino acids. J gave up 2 bases and V 6 bases, and 4 bases lay outside the gene matches. From germline, CDR1 is MNHEY and CDR2 SVGAGI. The CDR3 loop is CASRISGRQETQYF. CDR3 DNA: TGTGCCAGCAGAATCAGCGGGAGGCAAGAGACCCAGTACTTC.

The V call is TRBV30, the J call TRBJ1-5, with D possibly TRBD1 on 5 matching bases. V shed 2 bases and J shed 6 bases, with 14 bases lying between them. In germline, CDR1 is GTSNPN, CDR2 SVGIG (reference sequence). CDR3 length: 14 amino acids. CDR3 amino acids: CAWSSGSQGQPQHF. The DNA for the CDR3 is TGTGCCTGGAGTTCAGGGTCGCAGGGTCAGCCCCAGCATTTT.